These T cell receptor beta chains were read from a single sample in a study of liver allograft versus peripheral blood T cells. TCRdb passed the reads through MiXCR, listing each CDR3 protein once. Here the sample spans under 15,000 distinct CDR3 sequences, about 18% being singletons. These receptors were taken from a human patient who had a liver transplant. Some T cells may have originated in the graft donor. CDR3s include the opening cysteine and the closing phenylalanine or tryptophan. D genes are given only for firm matches. For some rows the clone size is stated as once, few or many, or as a class when expanded; others skip it.

14	TRBD1	TRBJ1-1	TRBV6-5	few	TGTGCCAGCATCCCGAGGCAGGGGGGCACTGAAGCTTTCTTT	CASIPRQGGTEAFF
15	NA	TRBJ2-1	TRBV7-2	NA	TGTGCCAGCAGCTTAGCAGGGGTTGGGGTCAATGAGCAGTTCTTC	CASSLAGVGVNEQFF
16	NA	TRBJ1-1	TRBV18	NA	TGTGCCAGCTCACCACCAGGGTCAGGGATGAACACTGAAGCTTTCTTT	CASSPPGSGMNTEAFF
15	NA	TRBJ2-1	TRBV28	NA	TGTGCCAGCAGTTTCACTGGGAATACCTACAATGAGCAGTTCTTC	CASSFTGNTYNEQFF
14	NA	TRBJ1-2	TRBV7-9	medium-sized	TGTGCCAGCAGCCTAATGGTGACTGCGTATGGCTACACCTTC	CASSLMVTAYGYTF
15	NA	TRBJ1-1	TRBV28	many	TGTGCCAGCAGTTCACCCGGGACAATGAACACTGAAGCTTTCTTT	CASSSPGTMNTEAFF
15	TRBD1	TRBJ1-5	TRBV20-1	NA	TGCAGTGCTGTGCCCTGGACAGGGGGAATTCAGCCCCAGCATTTT	CSAVPWTGGIQPQHF
13	TRBD1	TRBJ2-7	TRBV20-1	few	TGCAGTGCCGGGGACAGGGCGTTTGGCGAGCAGTACTTC	CSAGDRAFGEQYF
18	TRBD2	TRBJ2-3	TRBV29-1	medium-sized	TGCAGCGCTAAGCCACTAGCGGGAGGGCCCAGTAGCACAGATACGCAGTATTTT	CSAKPLAGGPSSTDTQYF
12	NA	TRBJ1-2	TRBV7-9	many	TGTGCCAGCAGCCCCTTTCGAGGAGGCTACACCTTC	CASSPFRGGYTF
14	NA	TRBJ2-3	TRBV29-1	medium-sized	TGCAGCGTTGACAACCAGGGAGCGACAGATACGCAGTATTTT	CSVDNQGATDTQYF
17	TRBD1	TRBJ2-7	TRBV14	NA	TGTGCCAGCAGCCAAGGTCCGGGACAGATAAATTACTACGAGCAGTACTTC	CASSQGPGQINYYEQYF
14	TRBD1	TRBJ1-6	TRBV6-1	medium-sized	TGTGCCAGCAGGGAGGGGGCAGAAAATTCACCCCTCCACTTT	CASREGAENSPLHF
15	NA	TRBJ1-5	TRBV19	medium-sized	TGTGCCAGTAGTTCAGGGAGGGCCAACAATCAGCCCCAGCATTTT	CASSSGRANNQPQHF
13	NA	TRBJ2-7	TRBV20-1	NA	TGCAGTGCTAGAGCTGGATCGGACCTCGGGCAGTACTTC	CSARAGSDLGQYF
14	TRBD1	TRBJ2-5	TRBV7-2	few	TGTGCCAGCAGCCCACAGGGGGTCCAAGAGACCCAGTACTTC	CASSPQGVQETQYF
13	NA	TRBJ1-6	TRBV9	medium-sized	TGTGCCAGCTCCTCCAGGGGCAATTCACCCCTCCACTTT	CASSSRGNSPLHF
14	TRBD2	TRBJ2-5	TRBV20-1	NA	TGCAGTGCTGGTAGGGGCGGGAGGGTCGAGACCCAGTACTTC	CSAGRGGRVETQYF
15	TRBD1	TRBJ2-3	TRBV19	medium-sized	TGTGCCAGTAGTATAGGGACAGGGGGGGTAGATACGCAGTATTTT	CASSIGTGGVDTQYF
15	TRBD2	TRBJ2-1	TRBV6-2/TRBV6-3	many	TGTGCCAGCAGTTGGGGTAGCGGGGGGGCCGGGGAGCAGTTCTTC	CASSWGSGGAGEQFF
12	NA	TRBJ1-6	TRBV30	NA	TGTGCCTGGAATACTTATAATTCACCCCTCCACTTT	CAWNTYNSPLHF
15	NA	TRBJ1-5	TRBV27	medium-sized	TGTGCCAGCAGTTTAGGGGGCTCACGAAACCAGCCCCAGCATTTT	CASSLGGSRNQPQHF
14	NA	TRBJ2-1	TRBV18	medium-sized	TGTGCCAGCTCACCGCAGAGCTCCTACAATGAGCAGTTCTTC	CASSPQSSYNEQFF
16	TRBD1	TRBJ1-4	TRBV27	few	TGTGCCAGCAGGTCAACGGGACAGGGGTTTAATGAAAAACTGTTTTTT	CASRSTGQGFNEKLFF
15	NA	TRBJ1-6	TRBV11-3	few	TGTGCCAGCAGCTTAGAATGGACAGCTACTTCACCCCTCCACTTT	CASSLEWTATSPLHF
13	NA	TRBJ1-4	TRBV11-2	few	TGTGCCAGCAGCTTTGCCACTAATGAAAAACTGTTTTTT	CASSFATNEKLFF
19	TRBD1	TRBJ2-1	TRBV19	NA	TGTGCCAGTAGTACCACGGGACAGGGGCGGTTGAGCTCCTACAATGAGCAGTTCTTC	CASSTTGQGRLSSYNEQFF
14	NA	TRBJ2-2	TRBV7-9	once	TGTGCCAGCAGCTTCACGGAAAACACCGGGGAGCTGTTTTTT	CASSFTENTGELFF
14	TRBD1	TRBJ1-5	TRBV6-1	NA	TGTGCCAGCAGACCGACAGGGGGAATTCAGCCCCAGCATTTT	CASRPTGGIQPQHF
18	TRBD2	TRBJ2-1	TRBV28	NA	TGTGCCAGCAGCTGGACTAGCGGGAGAGGGTCATCCTACAATGAGCAGTTCTTC	CASSWTSGRGSSYNEQFF
16	NA	TRBJ1-1	TRBV3-1	NA	TGTGCCAGCAGCCCCCGCTACGGGACGGGGAACACTGAAGCTTTCTTT	CASSPRYGTGNTEAFF
13	NA	TRBJ1-4	TRBV24-1	many	TGTGCCACCAGTGAAGTCAATAATGAAAAACTGTTTTTT	CATSEVNNEKLFF
16	NA	TRBJ1-6	TRBV18	medium-sized	TGTGCCAGCTCACCACAGCAGGGAGGTGAGAATTCACCCCTCCACTTT	CASSPQQGGENSPLHF
16	NA	TRBJ2-1	TRBV20-1	few	TGCAGTGTCGAGTCTGCTACGCAAAGCTCCTACAATGAGCAGTTCTTC	CSVESATQSSYNEQFF
14	NA	TRBJ2-1	TRBV13	medium-sized	TGTGCCAGCAGTTCGATGACAGGCTACAGCGGGCAGTTCTTC	CASSSMTGYSGQFF
16	NA	TRBJ2-2	TRBV12-3/TRBV12-4	few	TGTGCCAGCAGCCCCGGTTGGACAGATAACACCGGGGAGCTGTTTTTT	CASSPGWTDNTGELFF
17	NA	TRBJ2-1	TRBV28	many	TGTGCCAGCAGTTTCTCGTGGATCTCGGTCGAGTTCAATGAGCAGTTCTTC	CASSFSWISVEFNEQFF
21	TRBD1	TRBJ2-4	TRBV12-3/TRBV12-4	NA	TGTGCCAGCAGTTTCCCTGTGAGTGGGACAGGGGATATCTTAGCCAAAAACATTCAGTACTTC	CASSFPVSGTGDILAKNIQYF
15	NA	TRBJ2-3	TRBV9	NA	TGTGCCAGCAGCCGCCCTTCCTACGTCACAGATACGCAGTATTTT	CASSRPSYVTDTQYF
15	NA	TRBJ1-2	TRBV28	many	TGTGCCAGCAGTCCCGGGAAGAATACTAACTATGGCTACACCTTC	CASSPGKNTNYGYTF
14	NA	TRBJ1-1	TRBV7-2	few	TGTGCCAGCAGCCCCCTCGGACTGAACACTGAAGCTTTCTTT	CASSPLGLNTEAFF
15	NA	TRBJ2-2	TRBV10-3	medium-sized	TGTGCCATCAGTGGTCTCTCCTCGAACACCGGGGAGCTGTTTTTT	CAISGLSSNTGELFF
14	TRBD2	TRBJ2-1	TRBV28	many	TGTGCCAGTATCAAACTAGCGGGAGTATATGAGCAGTTCTTC	CASIKLAGVYEQFF
18	TRBD1	TRBJ2-6	TRBV30	few	TGTGCCTGGAGTGATTACGGGACAGGGAGCTCTGGGGCCAACGTCCTGACTTTC	CAWSDYGTGSSGANVLTF
15	TRBD2	TRBJ2-1	TRBV20-1	few	TGCAGTGCTAGGGGGACTAGCGGGAGAGGGAATGAGCAGTTCTTC	CSARGTSGRGNEQFF
14	NA	TRBJ2-2	TRBV10-3	NA	TGTGCCATCAGTGAAGGGGCGCGGGCCGGGGAGCTGTTTTTT	CAISEGARAGELFF
16	TRBD1	TRBJ2-6	TRBV6-1	medium-sized	TGTGCCAGCAGTATCATCAGGGGGCCCGGGGCCAACGTCCTGACTTTC	CASSIIRGPGANVLTF
15	NA	TRBJ1-4	TRBV6-2/TRBV6-3	medium-sized	TGTGCCAGCAGCATCCGATCGTCAACTAATGAAAAACTGTTTTTT	CASSIRSSTNEKLFF
14	NA	TRBJ1-6	TRBV6-5	many	TGTGCCAGCAGTTTCCACGATTCGAGCTCACCCCTCCACTTT	CASSFHDSSSPLHF
17	TRBD2	TRBJ2-1	TRBV28	few	TGTGCCAGCAGGGGGCCGGAGTTAGCGGGGTCATACAATGAGCAGTTCTTC	CASRGPELAGSYNEQFF
15	NA	TRBJ2-7	TRBV19	few	TGTGCCAGTAGTAATGGGCTGGGGGCGGCCTACGAGCAGTACTTC	CASSNGLGAAYEQYF
19	NA	TRBJ2-2	TRBV18	medium-sized	TGTGCCAGCTCACCACGGGGCTACCTCGGGGGGCCAAACACCGGGGAGCTGTTTTTT	CASSPRGYLGGPNTGELFF
14	NA	TRBJ1-4	TRBV5-4	medium-sized	TGTGCCAGCAGCTTGAAATCCGGTTATGAAAAACTGTTTTTT	CASSLKSGYEKLFF
15	TRBD2	TRBJ2-3	TRBV5-4	few	TGTGCCAGCAGCCCCTCTAGCGGGGAAACAGATACGCAGTATTTT	CASSPSSGETDTQYF
15	NA	TRBJ2-3	TRBV20-1	NA	TGCAGTGCTTCGTCTGGGGCTAGCGGCACAGATACGCAGTATTTT	CSASSGASGTDTQYF